This is a list of T cell receptor beta chains from one sample in a study of blood T cells in healthy people across ages. MiXCR was run by TCRdb on the 5' RACE reads, yielding one entry per CDR3 protein. The table shows 650,000 to 950,000 distinct CDR3 sequences, with roughly 44% occurring only once. The specimen sequenced was blood. All receptors derive from a man aged 60-69 years in good health. Each CDR3 is given with its conserved first and last residue. The order of the fields is CDR3 DNA, CDR3 protein, D gene, V gene, J gene, clone size. The D gene is left open where the match is weak. Clone size is given for some rows only: seen once, a few or many times, or a class if the clone is expanded.

CDR3 DNA: TGTGCCAGCAGTGAAGAGGGTCTGGGAGAGACCCAGTACTTC
CDR3 protein: CASSEEGLGETQYF
D gene: NA
V gene: TRBV2
J gene: TRBJ2-5
clone size: NA

CDR3 DNA: TGTGCCAGCAAGCGGACCGGGGACTACGAGCAGTACTTC
CDR3 protein: CASKRTGDYEQYF
D gene: NA
V gene: TRBV6-5
J gene: TRBJ2-7
clone size: once

CDR3 DNA: TGTGCCACCTCTCATCCCCCTAATGAAAAACTGTTTTTT
CDR3 protein: CATSHPPNEKLFF
D gene: NA
V gene: TRBV15
J gene: TRBJ1-4
clone size: NA

CDR3 DNA: TGTGCCAGCAGCGTAGCCATAACAGACTCAGGGGGCGGTGGCTACACCTTC
CDR3 protein: CASSVAITDSGGGGYTF
D gene: TRBD1
V gene: TRBV9
J gene: TRBJ1-2
clone size: few

CDR3 DNA: TGTGCCAGCAGTCCGAAGCACGAGCAGTACTTC
CDR3 protein: CASSPKHEQYF
D gene: NA
V gene: TRBV2
J gene: TRBJ2-7
clone size: few

CDR3 DNA: TGCAGTGCAATAGACAGCTACTCCTACGAGCAGTACTTC
CDR3 protein: CSAIDSYSYEQYF
D gene: NA
V gene: TRBV20-1
J gene: TRBJ2-7
clone size: NA

CDR3 DNA: TGTGCCAGCAGTCGCCCGGGAACCCACAATGAGCAGTTCTTC
CDR3 protein: CASSRPGTHNEQFF
D gene: NA
V gene: TRBV12-3/TRBV12-4
J gene: TRBJ2-1
clone size: NA

CDR3 DNA: TGCAGCGTTGAAGATTGGGGGACAGGTGTTCGTTATGGCTACACCTTC
CDR3 protein: CSVEDWGTGVRYGYTF
D gene: TRBD1
V gene: TRBV29-1
J gene: TRBJ1-2
clone size: NA

CDR3 DNA: TGCAGTGCTAGAAATGGGCCGACACTAAGCCAGCATTTT
CDR3 protein: CSARNGPTLSQHF
D gene: NA
V gene: TRBV20-1
J gene: TRBJ1-5
clone size: few

CDR3 DNA: TGTGCCACCAGTGCCAGCGGGGGCCCAGATACGCAGTATTTT
CDR3 protein: CATSASGGPDTQYF
D gene: TRBD2
V gene: TRBV24-1
J gene: TRBJ2-3
clone size: NA

CDR3 DNA: TGTGCCAGCAGTCAGCGGGACTGCGATACCCAGTACTTC
CDR3 protein: CASSQRDCDTQYF
D gene: TRBD2
V gene: TRBV6-2/TRBV6-3
J gene: TRBJ2-7
clone size: NA

CDR3 DNA: TGTGCCAGCAGCCTCCAGGGGGGGGAAGAGACCCAGTACTTC
CDR3 protein: CASSLQGGEETQYF
D gene: NA
V gene: TRBV3-1
J gene: TRBJ2-5
clone size: NA

CDR3 DNA: TGCAGTGCTACCGGACAGGGGGCGGATGGCTACACCTTC
CDR3 protein: CSATGQGADGYTF
D gene: TRBD1
V gene: TRBV20-1
J gene: TRBJ1-2
clone size: NA

CDR3 DNA: TGTGCCTGGAGTGTACAGCAAACTAACTATGGCTACACCTTC
CDR3 protein: CAWSVQQTNYGYTF
D gene: NA
V gene: TRBV30
J gene: TRBJ1-2
clone size: NA